These 2 T cell receptor beta chains share one sample of origin, sequenced in a study of T cells in Graves' hyperthyroidism and ophthalmopathy. RNA transcripts provided the source from which TCR beta CDR3 regions were amplified. First-round RT-PCR with HTBI primers amplified the TCR CDR3 region. TCRdb reprocessed the multiplex PCR reads via MiXCR and lists one record per CDR3 protein. Here the sample spans around 570,000 distinct CDR3 sequences, just under 20% being singletons. The sample taken for sequencing was blood. The receptors were gathered from a man aged 40-49 years with Graves' ophthalmopathy.

The chain recombines TRBV19 with TRBJ2-7; 8 positions match TRBD1. The germline V gene has CDR1 LNHDA and CDR2 SQIVND (reference sequence). Trimming at V came to 6 bases and at J to 5 bases, leaving 15 bases not matched to a gene. The CDR3 has 16 amino acids. The CDR3, as DNA: TGTGCCAGTAGCCCCCTCCCTGGACAGGGCCGGCACGAGCAGTACTTC. Its translation: CASSPLPGQGRHEQYF.

The gene calls are TRBV6-1 and TRBJ1-5; 7 bases are a match to TRBD1. Germline V gene sequence: CDR1 MNHNS, CDR2 SASEGT. V gave up 7 bases and J gave up 5 bases; unmatched junction bases: 5. The CDR3 totals 13 residues. CDR3 DNA sequence: TGTGCCAGCACCGGGACAGTCCATCAGCCCCAGCATTTT. Encoded protein: CASTGTVHQPQHF.